One sample yielded the 26 T cell receptor beta chains listed below, sequenced in a study of T cell responses to AZD1222 COVID-19 vaccine (dated by TCRdb to about 2021). Taken with the paper, the label for time point translates to: baseline before first vaccination. Library creation used the immunoSEQ multiplex PCR assay. The table comes from immuneACCESS by way of TCRdb, which keeps in-frame sequences with V and J called. Part of the clones is missing from these tables; in studies checked, under half for an unresolved V gene and the rest for unknown reasons. The sample includes 82,000 or so clones, with 85% to 95% observed a single time. The biggest ten clones account for about 5.2% of the sample. This sample comprised peripheral blood, obtained on day 0 of AZD1222 vaccination. These receptor sequences come from an adult in good health.

The V and J genes are TRBV7-9 and TRBJ1-4; TRBD1 is a possible D gene (6 bases). V was pared by 1 base and J by 8 bases, with 14 bases between. This CDR3 is 15 amino acids long. Per the germline V gene, CDR1 is SEHNR and CDR2 is FQNEAQ (reference sequence). CDR3 loop: CASSLDGGDREKLFF. In DNA, the CDR3 is TGTGCCAGCAGCTTAGATGGGGGCGATCGGGAAAAACTGTTTTTT.

The chain carries TRBV6-4 and TRBJ2-3; D ambiguous. The CDR3 runs to 15 residues. Germline CDR1 MRHNA, CDR2 SNTAGT. V gave up 4 bases and J gave up 1 base, with 12 bases separating them. CDR3 nucleotide sequence: TGTGCCAGCAGTGCTGCCGGGCTCCGCACAGATACGCAGTATTTT. Translation: CASSAAGLRTDTQYF.

V and J are TRBV5-6 and TRBJ2-3; 10 bases align to TRBD2. The CDR3 is made up of 15 amino acids. Germline CDR1 and CDR2: SGHDT and YYEEEE. V lost 4 bases and J lost 3; bases outside the gene matches: 5. CDR3 bases: TGTGCCAGCAGCCCGACTAGCGGGCGGACAGATACGCAGTATTTT. Translating it yields CASSPTSGRTDTQYF. Variable domain in full (rest from reference TRBV5-6 and TRBJ2-3): DAGVTQSPTHLIKTRGQQVTLRCSPKSGHDTVSWYQQALGQGPQFIFQYYEEEERQRGNFPDRFSGHQFPNYSSELNVNALLLGDSALYLCASSPTSGRTDTQYFGPGTRLTVL.

V gene TRBV4-3 combines with J gene TRBJ2-7; D remains ambiguous. Germline-derived CDR1 and CDR2 are LGHNA and YSLEER. The CDR3 is 13 amino acids. Trimming pared 0 bases from V and 3 bases from J, leaving 6 bases between. The CDR3 reads CASSQELRYEQYF. CDR3 nucleotide sequence: TGCGCCAGCAGCCAAGAGCTCCGCTACGAGCAGTACTTC.

The chain employs TRBV9 and TRBJ1-6, with D hard to call. The V end was cut by 0 bases, the J end by 8 bases, with 6 bases between. Germline loops: CDR1 SGDLS, CDR2 YYNGEE. CDR3 size: 13 residues. The CDR3 here is CASSVDEDSPLHF. CDR3 nucleotides: TGTGCCAGCAGCGTAGATGAGGATTCACCCCTCCACTTT.

The rearrangement joins TRBV6-5 to TRBJ1-5, with D possibly being TRBD1 (5 bases). Trimming took 8 bases from V and 2 from J, leaving 16 bases between them. The CDR3 spans 15 residues. The germline V gene encodes CDR1 MNHEY and CDR2 SVGAGI. The CDR3 DNA reads TGTGCCAGCTGCTCTGGAGGGGTCGGCAATCAGCCCCAGCATTTT. This encodes CASCSGGVGNQPQHF.

This clone has a single count. The genes are TRBV4-3 and TRBJ1-2; D is possibly TRBD1 (5 bases). This CDR3 has 14 residues. Trimming stripped 4 bases from V and 6 bases from J, with 15 bases between. Per germline, CDR1 LGHNA and CDR2 YSLEER. In nucleotides, the CDR3 is TGCGCCAGCAGCCCACAGGTTACGGGAGATGGCTACACCTTC. This codes for CASSPQVTGDGYTF.

The chain recombines TRBV10-3 with TRBJ2-5, with no clear D. V was cut by 6 bases and J by 1 base, with 9 bases left in between. This CDR3 is built from 13 residues. Germline lookup yields CDR1 ENHRY and CDR2 SYGVKD. As DNA, the CDR3 is TGTGCCATCAGAACGACAAGCCAAGAGACCCAGTACTTC. Residues: CAIRTTSQETQYF.

This chain links TRBV28 with TRBJ1-5; 8 bases map to TRBD1. Germline trimming cut 10 bases from V and 5 bases from J; bases unmatched to any gene: 10. The CDR3 is made up of 14 amino acids. From germline, CDR1 is MDHEN and CDR2 SYDVKM. The CDR3 DNA reads as TGTGCCACCTCAACTCGACAGGGGCATCAGCCCCAGCATTTT. The encoded protein is CATSTRQGHQPQHF.

The table lists this clone with a few counts. The chain couples TRBV7-6 to TRBJ1-6; the D gene is possibly TRBD1 (6 bases). CDR1 is SGHVS and CDR2 is FNYEAQ in the germline V gene. Between the trimmed V and J ends, which lost 5 bases and 10 bases, there was a span of 12 bases. This CDR3 is built from 13 residues. CDR3 in DNA: TGTGCCAGCAGCCCAGGGGAGCGGTCACCCCTCCACTTT. This sequence encodes CASSPGERSPLHF.

As DNA, the CDR3 is TGTGCCAGCAGCCAAGGACAGGGAGGCTATGGCTACACCTTC. It encodes CASSQGQGGYGYTF. The chain employs TRBV3-1 (or the pseudogene TRBV3-2) and TRBJ1-2; 7 bases align to TRBD1. The J segment lost 4 bases and the V segment lost 1 base, leaving 3 bases of the junction unmatched. Germline-derived CDR1 and CDR2 are LGHDT and YNNKEL (reference sequence). The CDR3 is 14 amino acids.

The chain employs TRBV4-1 and TRBJ2-3, with 8 nucleotides matching TRBD2. Germline loops: CDR1 MGHRA, CDR2 YSYEKL. The CDR3 totals 16 residues. Unmatched junction bases numbered 4, after V lost 0 bases and J lost 2 bases. In DNA form, the CDR3 reads TGCGCCAGCAGCCAAGATACTAGCGGAAACACAGATACGCAGTATTTT. It is translated as CASSQDTSGNTDTQYF.

This chain uses TRBV7-2 with TRBJ1-1; D is possibly TRBD1 (5 bases). Trimming removed 3 bases from V and 10 bases from J, with 12 bases in between. The V gene's germline CDR1 is SGHTA and CDR2 FQGNSA. The CDR3 runs to 12 residues. The CDR3, as DNA: TGTGCCAGCAGCTTTCAGGGCTGGGGAGCTTTCTTT. Its protein product is CASSFQGWGAFF.

There are a few counts of this clone. J is TRBJ1-5 and V is TRBV7-8; a weak D match, TRBD1 (6 bases). The CDR3 totals 19 residues. Trimming shortened V by 5 bases and J by 1 base, and 24 bases separated the two germline ends. Germline V gives CDR1 SGHVS, CDR2 FQNEAQ. This chain's CDR3 is CASSARTAISLLSNQPQHF. The CDR3, as DNA: TGTGCCAGCAGCGCCCGGACAGCGATCAGCCTTTTAAGCAATCAGCCCCAGCATTTT.

J is TRBJ2-1 and V is TRBV9; D is perhaps TRBD2 (5 bases). The CDR3 sequence is 14 residues long. V lost 6 bases and J 6 bases, leaving 16 bases between the germline ends. Germline-derived CDR1 and CDR2 are SGDLS and YYNGEE. CDR3 residues: CASTLLEGLNEQFF. The DNA of the CDR3 is TGTGCCAGCACCCTCCTCGAGGGCCTCAATGAGCAGTTCTTC.

The V gene is TRBV7-2, the J gene TRBJ2-7, with D hard to call. V lost 4 bases and J 3 bases, leaving 7 bases between the germline ends. The CDR3 is 12 residues long. The germline gives CDR1 SGHTA, CDR2 FQGNSA. For the CDR3, the DNA is TGTGCCAGCAGCTCCTGGGGCTACGAGCAGTACTTC. This gives the protein CASSSWGYEQYF.

The rearrangement uses TRBV7-2 and TRBJ2-1, with D perhaps TRBD2 (5 bases). V dropped 3 bases and J dropped 5 bases, with 8 bases sitting between them. The germline V gene has CDR1 SGHTA and CDR2 FQGNSA. This CDR3 contains 13 residues. DNA for the CDR3: TGTGCCAGCAGCTTTGGACTGAACAATGAGCAGTTCTTC. It encodes CASSFGLNNEQFF.

The chain recombines TRBV28 with TRBJ1-2; 12 positions agree with TRBD1. This CDR3 is built from 15 residues. Germline CDR1 MDHEN, CDR2 SYDVKM. With 3 bases clipped from V and 6 bases from J, the junction kept 5 bases outside the gene matches. CDR3 DNA sequence: TGTGCCAGCAGTTTCACCGGGACAGGGGGCCATGGCTACACCTTC. Its translation: CASSFTGTGGHGYTF.

The chain links TRBV6-6 to TRBJ2-7, with D uncertain. CDR3 size: 12 residues. V dropped 2 bases and J dropped 7 bases, with 9 bases sitting between them. Per the germline V gene, CDR1 is MNHNY and CDR2 is SVGAGI (reference sequence). CDR3 DNA sequence: TGTGCCAGCAGTTACCCCGTTAAGGAGCAGTACTTC. It is translated as CASSYPVKEQYF.

This chain joins TRBV7-2 and TRBJ2-1; the match to TRBD2 covers 10 bases. Germline CDR1 SGHTA, CDR2 FQGNSA. The CDR3 totals 14 residues. With V trimmed by 7 bases and J by 5 bases, 5 bases remained unmatched. CDR3 coding DNA: TGTGCCAGCAAGCCGGGACTAGCGAACAATGAGCAGTTCTTC. Translated: CASKPGLANNEQFF.

V and J are TRBV28 and TRBJ1-4, with D possibly matching TRBD1 (5 bases). Germline CDR1 reads MDHEN; CDR2 reads SYDVKM. V lost 3 bases and J lost 7, with 15 bases in between. The CDR3 contains 15 residues. CDR3 bases: TGTGCCAGCAGTTTCCGAGTAGTCGGGGGTGAAAAACTGTTTTTT. It codes for CASSFRVVGGEKLFF.

V usage is TRBV2 and J usage is TRBJ1-5; the D gene is possibly TRBD1 (6 bases). The germline gives CDR1 SNHLY, CDR2 FYNNEI. Trimming shortened V by 3 bases and J by 1 base, and 10 bases separated the two germline ends. The length of the CDR3 is 15 residues. The CDR3 nucleotides read TGTGCCAGCAGTGATGGGGGGCGAAGCAATCAGCCCCAGCATTTT. Its translation is CASSDGGRSNQPQHF.

The CDR3 bases are TGTGCCAGCAGCGCTTACGGTAACTCTAATGAAAAACTGTTTTTT. The encoded protein is CASSAYGNSNEKLFF. This chain joins TRBV9 and TRBJ1-4; D is uncertain. With 3 bases removed from V and 3 bases from J, the gap between germline ends came to 12 bases. The length of the CDR3 is 15 residues. Germline CDR1 reads SGDLS; CDR2 reads YYNGEE. The whole variable domain, remainder taken from reference TRBV9 and TRBJ1-4, is DSGVTQTPKHLITATGQRVTLRCSPRSGDLSVYWYQQSLDQGLQFLIQYYNGEERAKGNILERFSAQQFPDLHSELNLSSLELGDSALYFCASSAYGNSNEKLFFGSGTQLSVL.

V is TRBV6-2 or TRBV6-3 and J is TRBJ1-1; TRBD1 agrees at 7 bases. There are 14 residues in the CDR3. Losses at the gene ends were 5 bases for V and 1 base for J; bases not matched to a gene: 4. Germline CDR1 and CDR2: MNHEY and SVGEGT. CDR3 sequence reads: CASSATGWNTEAFF. CDR3 in DNA: TGTGCCAGCAGTGCGACAGGGTGGAACACTGAAGCTTTCTTT.

The chain combines TRBV18 with TRBJ2-5; D gene unclear. The V gene's germline CDR1 is KGHSH and CDR2 LQKENI. V was trimmed by 1 base and J by 5 bases, leaving 11 bases between them. This CDR3 spans 14 amino acids. The CDR3 reads CASSPLGDWETQYF. CDR3 DNA: TGTGCCAGCTCACCACTTGGAGATTGGGAGACCCAGTACTTC.

V is TRBV20-1 and J is TRBJ2-1; 7 nucleotides agree with TRBD1. Unmatched junction bases numbered 2, after V lost 4 bases and J lost 8 bases. Germline CDR1 DFQATT, CDR2 SNEGSKA (reference sequence). The CDR3 spans 11 residues. The chain's CDR3 is CSATTGHEQFF. The CDR3 DNA follows: TGCAGTGCTACGACAGGGCATGAGCAGTTCTTC.